The source of this T cell receptor (beta chain) is a study of T cell changes during pregnancy in multiple sclerosis. Per germline, CDR1 SGHDN and CDR2 FVKESK. This CDR3 spans 16 amino acids. Trimming left V 3 bases short and J 4 bases short, with 13 bases between. Sequencing used immunoSEQ multiplex PCR; TCRdb keeps in-frame clones, though not all of them. The sample lists 130,000 or so clones, approximately 93% occurring once. This specimen was peripheral blood, taken before pregnancy. The J gene is TRBJ1-6, the V gene TRBV14; D unclear. This receptor was obtained from a female donor with multiple sclerosis, enrolled in a pregnancy study. The CDR3 DNA is TGTGCCAGCAGCCATCCTCGAGACACGTATAATTCACCCCTCCACTTT. Amino acid sequence: CASSHPRDTYNSPLHF.